This T cell receptor beta chain was identified during a study of T cells in Graves' hyperthyroidism and ophthalmopathy. The CDR3 regions of TCR beta were amplified from RNA transcripts. The TCR CDR3 first-round RT-PCR relied on the HTBI primer set. Via MiXCR, TCRdb re-called the multiplex PCR reads, giving one row per CDR3 protein. The table lists 530,000 or so distinct CDR3 sequences, about 24% of them singletons, with around 11% in the top ten. Study-level findings and limits: Ophthalmopathy was identified by the model a median around 6.9 months ahead of onset.

Ophthalmopathy patients had moderate-to-severe active disease, CAS ≥3, NOSPECS ≥4, and disease duration under 3 months. The PBMCs were taken from approximately 9.7 ml of fresh peripheral blood. In the case of this clonotype: Its antigen remains unknown.

The CDR3 runs 14 residues. Looked up from germline, CDR1 is SGHVS and CDR2 is FNYEAQ. V lost 1 base and J 6 bases, leaving 12 bases between the germline ends. This sequence originates from a woman in her twenties or thirties with Graves' ophthalmopathy. J is TRBJ1-2 and V is TRBV7-6, with D perhaps matching TRBD1 (5 bases). The sample was blood. CDR3 coding DNA: TGTGCCAGCAGCTTAGATACAGGCAAGGATGGCTACACCTTC. Translating gives CASSLDTGKDGYTF.